What follows are 18 T cell receptor beta chains derived from one specimen sequenced in a study of blood T cell repertoires in COVID-19. Assay: immunoSEQ multiplex PCR; the TCRdb copy retains only in-frame clones and omits some. The repertoire holds 240,000 or so clones, with roughly 82% as singletons. The sequenced material came from PBMCs or T cells enriched from blood (not recorded which). Every receptor here comes from a woman between 45 and 60 years old who had recovered from COVID-19.

This sequence joins TRBV6-5 and TRBJ1-1; D perhaps matches TRBD1 (6 bases). V was pared by 11 bases and J by 3 bases, with 22 bases between. The CDR3 sequence is 15 residues long. Germline V gene data show CDR1 as MNHEY and CDR2 as SVGAGI. CDR3 coding DNA: TGTGCCTCGATCGGGACACCAACCCGTCACACTGAAGCTTTCTTT. It encodes CASIGTPTRHTEAFF.

The V and J genes are TRBV6-6 and TRBJ1-2, with D perhaps matching TRBD1 (6 bases). This CDR3 spans 12 amino acids. The V gene lost 6 bases and the J gene lost 6 bases, with 11 bases spanning the gap. The germline CDR1 and CDR2 sequences are MNHNY and SVGAGI (reference sequence). The CDR3: CASSQTGHGYTF. The DNA of the CDR3 is TGTGCCAGCAGCCAGACAGGCCATGGCTACACCTTC.

About this clone: This sample includes further DNA sequences coding for the same CDR3. The J gene is TRBJ1-2, the V gene TRBV12-3 or TRBV12-4; no definite D call. V shed 4 bases and J shed 7 bases, with 7 bases lying between them. This CDR3 contains 11 residues. The CDR3, as DNA: TGTGCCAGCAGTTACGAGGGTGGCTACACCTTC. This gives the protein CASSYEGGYTF.

The chain recombines TRBV28 with TRBJ1-1; no firm D call. Trimming left V 3 bases short and J 0 bases short, with 11 bases between. Germline V gene sequence: CDR1 MDHEN, CDR2 SYDVKM. CDR3 length equals 15 residues. CDR3 sequence reads: CASSLAGPLNTEAFF. Here the CDR3 DNA reads TGTGCCAGCAGTTTGGCAGGTCCCTTGAACACTGAAGCTTTCTTT.

The rearrangement links TRBV14 to TRBJ2-2, with a possible D match to TRBD2 (6 bases). The CDR3 sequence is 17 residues long. The V end lost 1 base, the J end lost 2 bases, and 14 bases lay between the germline ends. The germline gives CDR1 SGHDN, CDR2 FVKESK. The CDR3 sequence is CASSQVGGSSNTGELFF. The CDR3 DNA is TGTGCCAGCAGCCAAGTCGGGGGTAGCAGTAACACCGGGGAGCTGTTTTTT.

The chain carries TRBV29-1 and TRBJ1-1; possibly TRBD1 for D (6 bases). Germline V CDR1 and CDR2: SQVTM, ANQGSEA. The CDR3 is 13 residues long. V lost 4 bases to trimming and J lost 3 bases, with 12 bases between them. The CDR3 protein is CSVAGRGDTEAFF. The DNA for the CDR3 is TGCAGCGTTGCAGGCAGGGGAGACACTGAAGCTTTCTTT. Together with reference TRBV29-1 and TRBJ1-1, the CDR3 gives the full variable domain: SAVISQKPSRDICQRGTSLTIQCQVDSQVTMMFWYRQQPGQSLTLIATANQGSEATYESGFVIDKFPISRPNLTFSTLTVSNMSPEDSSIYLCSVAGRGDTEAFFGQGTRLTVV.

The CDR3 reads CASRLREPTEQFF. The CDR3 nucleotides are TGTGCCAGCCGCCTCCGGGAACCAACCGAGCAGTTCTTC. The rearrangement links TRBV27 to TRBJ2-1; D possibly corresponds to TRBD2 (5 bases). CDR1 is MNHEY, CDR2 SMNVEV, per germline (reference sequence). This CDR3 comprises 13 residues. Trimming stripped 8 bases from V and 10 bases from J, with 18 bases between.

The genes are TRBV4-2 and TRBJ2-7; TRBD2 is a possible D gene (5 bases). Germline CDR1 LGHNA, CDR2 YNFKEQ. There are 15 residues in the CDR3. The V end lost 1 base, the J end lost 0 bases, and 10 bases lay between the germline ends. CDR3: CASSQGPGSSYEQYF. CDR3 bases: TGTGCCAGCAGCCAAGGTCCGGGAAGCTCCTACGAGCAGTACTTC.

The chain carries TRBV14 and TRBJ2-1; TRBD1 agrees at 9 bases. This CDR3 region has 16 residues. J gave up 8 bases and V 4 bases, and 12 bases lay outside the gene matches. Germline V lookup: CDR1 SGHDN, CDR2 FVKESK. CDR3 bases: TGTGCCAGCAGCCGGTTTACAGGGGGCCCCTTCGATGAGCAGTTCTTC. Its protein product is CASSRFTGGPFDEQFF.

This chain connects TRBV2 to TRBJ2-7; weak D call: TRBD2 (5 bases). Trimming took 8 bases from V and 5 from J, leaving 10 bases between them. Per the germline V gene, CDR1 is SNHLY and CDR2 is FYNNEI. The CDR3 contains 11 residues. CDR3 in amino acids: CASRGWDEQYF. The DNA of the CDR3 is TGTGCCAGCCGCGGGTGGGACGAGCAGTACTTC.

V usage is TRBV6-2 or TRBV6-3 and J usage is TRBJ1-6; D is unresolved. Between the trimmed V and J ends, which lost 3 bases and 10 bases, there was a span of 22 bases. The CDR3 consists of 17 residues. Germline V gene sequence: CDR1 MNHEY, CDR2 SVGEGT. The CDR3 reads CASSYTGRILSGSPLHF. CDR3 sequence (DNA): TGTGCCAGCAGTTATACTGGACGGATCCTTTCGGGGTCACCCCTCCACTTT.

V and J are TRBV13 and TRBJ1-1, with D possibly matching TRBD1 (6 bases). This CDR3 has 19 amino acids. Trimming pared 1 base from V and 7 bases from J, leaving 28 bases between. Looked up from germline, CDR1 is PRHDT and CDR2 is FYEKMQ (reference sequence). The CDR3 DNA is TGTGCCAGCAGCTTAGATACGGGACCAGGGGACCCTCGGATGAGTGAAGCTTTCTTT. It encodes CASSLDTGPGDPRMSEAFF.

This clone was picked up a small number of times. This chain uses TRBV6-6 with TRBJ1-2; perhaps TRBD1 as D (5 bases). With 5 bases removed from V and 4 bases from J, the gap between germline ends came to 23 bases. This CDR3 has 17 residues. CDR1 is MNHNY and CDR2 is SVGAGI in the germline V gene (reference sequence). The CDR3 is CASSLLPPSRRGYGYTF. CDR3 in DNA: TGTGCCAGCAGTCTCTTACCCCCAAGCCGAAGGGGCTATGGCTACACCTTC.

This clone was counted between two and nine times. This chain uses TRBV9 with TRBJ2-2; the D is unclear. Between the trimmed V and J ends, which lost 2 bases and 1 base, there was a span of 6 bases. Germline loops: CDR1 SGDLS, CDR2 YYNGEE. The CDR3 is 14 residues long. CDR3 in DNA: TGTGCCAGCAGCGTCCTTAAGAACACCGGGGAGCTGTTTTTT. Amino acids: CASSVLKNTGELFF.

The chain joins TRBV5-1 to TRBJ1-6; D gene uncertain. Germline assignment: CDR1 SGHRS and CDR2 YFSETQ. The germline V and J ends were trimmed by 0 bases and 9 bases, with 10 bases remaining between them. There are 14 residues in the CDR3. The CDR3: CASSLALVGSPLHF. DNA for the CDR3: TGCGCCAGCAGCTTGGCCCTTGTCGGTTCACCCCTCCACTTT.

The chain combines TRBV7-2 with TRBJ2-2; 7 nucleotides match TRBD1. CDR1 and CDR2 (germline): SGHTA, FQGNSA. With V trimmed by 1 base and J by 3 bases, 8 bases remained unmatched. This CDR3 has 17 amino acids. This chain's CDR3 is CASSLDDKGQHTGELFF. As DNA, the CDR3 is TGTGCCAGCAGCTTAGATGATAAGGGACAGCACACCGGGGAGCTGTTTTTT. Drawing the rest from reference TRBV7-2 and TRBJ2-2, the complete variable domain is GAGVSQSPSNKVTEKGKDVELRCDPISGHTALYWYRQSLGQGLEFLIYFQGNSAPDKSGLPSDRFSAERTGGSVSTLTIQRTQQEDSAVYLCASSLDDKGQHTGELFFGEGSRLTVL.

The V call is TRBV9, the J call TRBJ1-4, with D unresolved. Germline assignment: CDR1 SGDLS and CDR2 YYNGEE. V lost 3 bases, J lost 7 bases, and 10 bases lay in between. The CDR3 runs 13 residues. CDR3 sequence reads: CASSAGLIEKLFF. In nucleotides, the CDR3 is TGTGCCAGCAGCGCAGGACTCATTGAAAAACTGTTTTTT.

The gene calls are TRBV4-2 and TRBJ2-2; 9 bases fit TRBD1. Trimming at V came to 0 bases and at J to 4 bases, leaving 6 bases not matched to a gene. The CDR3 covers 17 residues. The germline V gene encodes CDR1 LGHNA and CDR2 YNFKEQ. The DNA for the CDR3 is TGTGCCAGCAGCCAAGATAGCAGGACAGGGGTCACCGGGGAGCTGTTTTTT. Its translation: CASSQDSRTGVTGELFF.